This T cell receptor beta chain emerged from a study of blood T cell repertoires in COVID-19. In assigning cohorts, the study relied on participant-reported clinical history. Two consecutive negative NP/OP PCR tests, clearance, or resolved symptoms defined Cohort 3 recovery. CDR1 is MDHEN and CDR2 is SYDVKM in the germline V gene. The V segment lost 7 bases and the J segment 9 bases; nucleotides outside the gene matches: 9. The CDR3 runs to 15 residues. Original analysis: The assay estimated nucleated cells by amplifying reference gene primers. Sequencing was performed with immunoSEQ multiplex PCR; in TCRdb, only in-frame clones are kept and a portion is missing. V and J calls plus clone size are reproduced from that table; the DNA served to infer D and trimming. The sample yields about 320,000 clones, 89% seen once.

J is TRBJ1-6 and V is TRBV28; 10 bases fit TRBD1. Source material: PBMCs or T cells enriched from blood (not recorded which). The clonotype comes from a man aged 60 to 69 who had recovered from COVID-19. This CDR3 reads CASTLTGGLSSPLHF. CDR3 sequence (DNA): TGTGCCAGCACCCTGACAGGGGGCTTGAGTTCACCCCTCCACTTT.